The clone carrying this TCR beta chain was detected only a few times. No antigen is known for it. The CDR3 covers 13 residues. V was shortened by 2 bases and J by 8 bases, with 10 bases between the two germline ends. Germline V lookup: CDR1 SGHAT, CDR2 FQNNGV. The source of the sample is a study of beta chain features in type 1 diabetes. Study-wide points: Among all four CD4+ subsets, Type 1 diabetes patients had TCRB CDR3s that were moderately but significantly shorter.

Reverse transcribing all isolated RNA meant expressed TCRB transcripts were sequenced. The method was immunoSEQ multiplex PCR; TCRdb's version includes in-frame clones alone and lacks a portion of them. In the table there are some 370,000 clones, 8.5% to 10% of which are singletons. Sample: central memory CD4+ T cells from blood. The chain combines TRBV11-2 with TRBJ1-3, with D perhaps matching TRBD1 (6 bases). This TCR derives from a man between 25 and 39 years old with type 1 diabetes. This chain's CDR3 is CASSLNREYTIYF. CDR3 nucleotides: TGTGCCAGCAGCTTAAACAGGGAGTACACCATATATTTT.